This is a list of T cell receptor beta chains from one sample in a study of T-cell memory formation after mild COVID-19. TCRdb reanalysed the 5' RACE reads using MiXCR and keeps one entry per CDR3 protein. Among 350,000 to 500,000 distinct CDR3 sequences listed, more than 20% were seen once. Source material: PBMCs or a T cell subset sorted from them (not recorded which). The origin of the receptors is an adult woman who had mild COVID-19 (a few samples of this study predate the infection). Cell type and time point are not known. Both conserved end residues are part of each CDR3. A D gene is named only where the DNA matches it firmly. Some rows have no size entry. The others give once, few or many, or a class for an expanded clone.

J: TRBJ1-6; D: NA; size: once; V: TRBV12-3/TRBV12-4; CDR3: CASSQRAMNSPLHF; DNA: TGTGCCAGCAGTCAACGGGCCATGAATTCACCCCTCCACTTT
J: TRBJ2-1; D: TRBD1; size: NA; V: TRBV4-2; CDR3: CASSHRDRENNEQFF; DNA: TGTGCCAGCAGCCATAGGGACAGGGAAAACAATGAGCAGTTCTTC
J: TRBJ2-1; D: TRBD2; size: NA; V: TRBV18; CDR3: CASSHPSGSGQGQFF; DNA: TGTGCCAGCTCACACCCTAGCGGGAGTGGTCAGGGGCAGTTCTTC
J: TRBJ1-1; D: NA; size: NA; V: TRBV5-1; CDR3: CASSTRGDENTEAFF; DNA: TGCGCCAGCAGCACCCGAGGTGACGAGAACACTGAAGCTTTCTTT
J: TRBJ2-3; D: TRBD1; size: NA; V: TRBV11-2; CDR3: CASSIGRQGAWDTQYF; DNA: TGTGCCAGCAGCATCGGACGACAGGGGGCGTGGGATACGCAGTATTTT
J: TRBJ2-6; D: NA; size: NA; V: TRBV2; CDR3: CASSENSGANVLTF; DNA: TGTGCCAGCAGCGAGAACTCTGGGGCCAACGTCCTGACTTTC
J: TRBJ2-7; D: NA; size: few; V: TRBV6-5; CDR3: CASSYSRIYEQYF; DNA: TGTGCCAGCAGTTACTCGAGAATCTACGAGCAGTACTTC
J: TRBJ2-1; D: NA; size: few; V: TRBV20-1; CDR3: CSEGIYNEQFF; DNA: TGCAGTGAAGGAATCTACAATGAGCAGTTCTTC
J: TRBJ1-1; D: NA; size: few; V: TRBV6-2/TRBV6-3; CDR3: CASRGLALNTEAFF; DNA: TGTGCCAGCAGGGGCTTGGCGTTGAACACTGAAGCTTTCTTT
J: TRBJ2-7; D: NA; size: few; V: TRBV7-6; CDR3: CASSLGFGGYEQYF; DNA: TGTGCCAGCAGCTTAGGTTTCGGGGGCTACGAGCAGTACTTC
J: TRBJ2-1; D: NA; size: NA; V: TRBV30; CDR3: CAWSVSGSNEQFF; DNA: TGTGCCTGGAGTGTATCCGGAAGCAATGAGCAGTTCTTC
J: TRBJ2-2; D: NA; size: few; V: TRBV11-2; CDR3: CASSSFTGELFF; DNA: TGTGCCAGCAGCTCCTTCACCGGGGAGCTGTTTTTT